These T cell receptor beta chains were read from a single sample in a study of tumor and adjacent non-tumor tissue in lung cancer. TCRdb re-called the multiplex PCR reads through MiXCR, storing one row per CDR3 protein. The table shows roughly 220,000 distinct CDR3 sequences, with 70% to 75% occurring only once. Sequencing used lung tumor tissue. These TCRs come from a man between 60 and 75 years old with non-small cell lung cancer. The CDR3 runs from the conserved cysteine through the conserved F or W. The D gene is left open where the match is weak. Clone sizes are given selectively: once, few, many, or a class where the clone is expanded.

abundance	d_gene	j_gene	v_gene	len	CDR3aa	CDR3nt
.	TRBD1	TRBJ2-1	TRBV5-4	16	CASSSSKSTGDPEQFF	TGTGCCAGCAGCTCGTCAAAGAGCACAGGGGATCCTGAGCAGTTCTTC
.	.	TRBJ1-1	TRBV7-9	13	CVSSPDFRTEAFF	TGTGTCAGCAGCCCGGACTTTCGGACTGAAGCTTTCTTT
.	.	TRBJ2-1	TRBV7-8	14	CASSLEGPRAGQFF	TGTGCCAGCAGCTTAGAGGGGCCGAGGGCGGGGCAGTTCTTC
.	.	TRBJ1-4	TRBV5-1	14	CVSSLGSVNEKLFF	TGCGTCAGCAGCCTTGGGTCAGTAAACGAAAAACTGTTTTTT
few	TRBD2	TRBJ2-7	TRBV7-8	14	CASSTSGGGYEQYF	TGTGCCAGCAGCACAAGCGGGGGGGGTTACGAGCAGTACTTC
.	.	TRBJ1-1	TRBV6-1	14	CASSVRGKDTEAFF	TGTGCCAGCAGTGTCCGGGGAAAGGACACTGAAGCTTTCTTT
.	.	TRBJ1-5	TRBV11-2	13	CACSLDQGRPQHF	TGTGCCTGCAGCTTAGATCAGGGTCGGCCCCAGCATTTT
few	.	TRBJ2-7	TRBV7-9	11	CASSFRSEQYF	TGTGCCAGCAGCTTCAGGAGCGAGCAGTACTTC
.	.	TRBJ2-5	TRBV20-1	14	CSASERHRQETQYF	TGCAGTGCTAGTGAGAGACACCGCCAAGAGACCCAATACTTC
few	.	TRBJ2-7	TRBV29-1	13	CSVESQGGYEQYF	TGCAGCGTTGAGTCCCAGGGAGGCTACGAGCAGTACTTC
.	.	TRBJ2-5	TRBV4-2	14	CASSQDHERRTQYF	TGTGCCAGCAGCCAAGATCATGAGAGGCGGACCCAGTACTTC
.	TRBD2	TRBJ2-1	TRBV11-1	17	CASSSSLLAGGDNEQFF	TGTGCCAGCAGCTCATCTCTGCTAGCGGGAGGCGACAATGAGCAGTTCTTC
few	TRBD2	TRBJ2-1	TRBV20-1	16	CSASGRQPSSYNEQFF	TGCAGTGCTAGCGGGAGGCAACCTTCGTCCTACAATGAGCAGTTCTTC
.	TRBD2	TRBJ2-7	TRBV20-1	17	CSASPPSPSGRRNEQYF	TGCAGTGCATCGCCACCCTCCCCATCCGGGAGGCGGAACGAGCAGTACTTC
.	TRBD2	TRBJ2-7	TRBV20-1	14	CGARDRDYSYDQYF	TGCGGTGCTAGAGACCGGGACTACTCCTACGATCAGTACTTC
many	.	TRBJ2-4	TRBV6-1	13	CASSLLLGNIQYF	TGTGCCAGCAGCCTACTCTTGGGAAACATTCAGTACTTC
many	TRBD2	TRBJ2-7	TRBV20-1	14	CSAKGLAATYEQYF	TGCAGTGCCAAAGGACTAGCAGCTACCTACGAGCAGTACTTC
once	TRBD1	TRBJ2-7	TRBV24-1	14	CATSDPGTGYEQYF	TGTGCCACCAGTGATCCCGGGACAGGGTACGAGCAGTACTTC
.	TRBD1	TRBJ1-4	TRBV20-1	14	CCARAQGAEEKLFF	TGCTGTGCTAGAGCACAGGGGGCAGAGGAAAAACTGTTTTTT
many	.	TRBJ1-5	TRBV20-1	16	CSARDPTGPSNQPQHF	TGCAGTGCTAGAGATCCAACGGGGCCTAGCAATCAGCCCCAGCATTTT
.	TRBD1	TRBJ1-5	TRBV20-1	17	CSALTGTGGYNNQPQHF	TGCAGTGCACTCACCGGGACAGGGGGCTATAACAATCAGCCCCAGCATTTT
once	TRBD1	TRBJ2-1	TRBV4-1	15	CASIRGTGSGNEQFF	TGCGCCAGCATCCGCGGGACAGGGAGTGGCAATGAGCAGTTCTTC
.	.	TRBJ2-6	TRBV11-1	15	CASRLEGIGANVLTF	TGTGCCAGCCGCTTAGAGGGAATTGGGGCCAACGTCCTGACTTTC
.	.	TRBJ2-7	TRBV27	13	CASSLSAPVEQYF	TGTGCCAGCAGTTTATCAGCACCGGTGGAGCAGTACTTC
.	.	TRBJ1-1	TRBV20-1	13	CSAKTGRGTEVFF	TGCAGTGCTAAAACCGGCAGGGGCACTGAAGTTTTCTTT
.	.	TRBJ1-2	TRBV29-1	11	CSVEEPEGYTF	TGCAGCGTTGAGGAGCCGGAGGGCTACACCTTC